Following are 23 T cell receptor beta chains from one sample sequenced in a study of cytomegalovirus exposure and HLA in healthy donors. The table came from immunoSEQ multiplex PCR; TCRdb's copy has only in-frame clones and leaves some out. The table records some 200,000 clones, approximately 82% of them present only once. What was sequenced was PBMCs. The receptors come from a woman younger than 45 in good health and CMV-seropositive.

The chain couples TRBV5-1 to TRBJ2-7, with no clear D. Deletions cut 0 bases from V and 3 bases from J, with 7 bases between. Per germline, CDR1 SGHRS and CDR2 YFSETQ. This CDR3 comprises 13 residues. The chain's CDR3 is CASSLGSGYEQYF. The CDR3, as DNA: TGCGCCAGCAGCTTGGGGTCGGGCTACGAGCAGTACTTC.

This sequence joins TRBV10-3 and TRBJ1-1, with 9 bases aligning to TRBD1. Germline V gives CDR1 ENHRY, CDR2 SYGVKD. The CDR3 sequence is 13 residues long. V gave up 8 bases and J gave up 5 bases; unmatched junction bases: 6. As DNA, the CDR3 is TGTGCCATCGGGACAGGGAGAATGACTGAAGCTTTCTTT. This codes for CAIGTGRMTEAFF.

This chain uses TRBV29-1 with TRBJ1-1; D might be TRBD1 (6 bases). The germline V gene has CDR1 SQVTM and CDR2 ANQGSEA. The CDR3 has 12 residues. V lost 7 bases to trimming and J lost 6 bases, with 15 bases between them. The CDR3 sequence is CSAFRGTAEAFF. In nucleotides, the CDR3 is TGCAGCGCTTTCAGGGGAACGGCTGAAGCTTTCTTT.

The gene calls are TRBV5-4 and TRBJ2-7; D might be TRBD1 (6 bases). Trimming cost V 0 bases and J 2 bases, with 9 bases left between them. The germline V gene encodes CDR1 SGHNT and CDR2 YYREEE (reference sequence). The CDR3 extends over 14 amino acids. CDR3 protein: CASSLGQETYEQYF. The CDR3 DNA follows: TGTGCCAGCAGCTTGGGACAGGAGACCTACGAGCAGTACTTC. The whole variable domain, remainder taken from reference TRBV5-4 and TRBJ2-7, is ETGVTQSPTHLIKTRGQQVTLRCSSQSGHNTVSWYQQALGQGPQFIFQYYREEENGRGNFPPRFSGLQFPNYSSELNVNALELDDSALYLCASSLGQETYEQYFGPGTRLTVT.

The V gene is TRBV6-5, the J gene TRBJ1-2; no clear D. CDR3 length: 16 amino acids. Trimming cost V 0 bases and J 5 bases, with 16 bases left between them. Germline values: CDR1 MNHEY, CDR2 SVGAGI. The CDR3 loop is CASSYSMGSYGYGYTF. The CDR3 nucleotides are TGTGCCAGCAGTTACTCGATGGGGAGTTACGGGTATGGCTACACCTTC.

The rearrangement links TRBV2 to TRBJ2-1, with 11 bases matching TRBD2. The germline CDR1 and CDR2 sequences are SNHLY and FYNNEI. The trim removed 9 bases at V and 4 bases at J, leaving 5 bases unmatched. The CDR3 spans 14 residues. The CDR3 DNA sequence: TGTGCCAGGGGACTAGCGGTAGGGTACAATGAGCAGTTCTTC. This codes for CARGLAVGYNEQFF.

CDR3 sequence: CASKRDRGDTGELFF. CDR3 sequence (DNA): TGTGCCAGCAAACGGGACAGGGGAGACACCGGGGAGCTGTTTTTT. This chain uses TRBV2 with TRBJ2-2; 10 bases fit TRBD1. The CDR3 is 15 residues long. The germline V gene has CDR1 SNHLY and CDR2 FYNNEI. V gave up 7 bases and J gave up 3 bases; unmatched junction bases: 5.

This CDR3 reads CASQRGDLKGYTF. DNA of the CDR3: TGTGCCAGCCAACGGGGGGATCTCAAGGGCTACACCTTC. J is TRBJ1-2 and V is TRBV6-5; TRBD1 might be the D (5 bases). CDR3 length equals 13 residues. V shed 8 bases and J shed 8 bases, with 18 bases lying between them. Germline CDR1 is MNHEY and CDR2 is SVGAGI.

The chain uses TRBV6-1 and TRBJ1-2; TRBD1 is a possible D gene (6 bases). The CDR3 is 12 residues long. V gave up 2 bases and J gave up 7 bases, with 8 bases separating them. Germline V lookup: CDR1 MNHNS, CDR2 SASEGT. The CDR3 bases are TGTGCCAGCAGTGAAACAGGGTCTGGCTACACCTTC. It codes for CASSETGSGYTF.

This rearrangement joins TRBV29-1 to TRBJ1-2, with D tentatively TRBD1 (6 bases). This CDR3 comprises 12 residues. CDR1 and CDR2 from the germline V gene are SQVTM and ANQGSEA. The V end was cut by 6 bases, the J end by 8 bases, with 16 bases between. Here the CDR3 reads CSVRTVYQGYTF. In DNA, the CDR3 is TGCAGCGTCAGGACAGTTTACCAGGGCTACACCTTC.

This rearrangement joins TRBV5-6 to TRBJ2-1; D gene unclear. CDR1 and CDR2 from the germline V gene are SGHDT and YYEEEE. The CDR3 covers 11 residues. V shed 2 bases and J shed 9 bases, with 6 bases lying between them. The CDR3 loop reads CASSFAFEQFF. The CDR3 DNA reads TGTGCCAGCAGCTTTGCGTTTGAGCAGTTCTTC.

The J gene is TRBJ1-1, the V gene TRBV6-1, with a weak D call TRBD1 (6 bases). The ends were cut back, 7 bases at V and 5 bases at J, with 17 bases in the middle. Germline values: CDR1 MNHNS, CDR2 SASEGT. This CDR3 is built from 14 residues. CDR3: CASTQYRDGTEAFF. The CDR3 bases are TGTGCCAGCACTCAATACAGGGATGGAACTGAAGCTTTCTTT.

The chain employs TRBV28 and TRBJ2-3; D might be TRBD2 (6 bases). CDR1 is MDHEN and CDR2 is SYDVKM in the germline V gene. The CDR3 runs 11 residues. V was trimmed by 8 bases and J by 10 bases, leaving 13 bases between them. The CDR3: CASGTVSSQYF. In nucleotides, the CDR3 is TGTGCCAGCGGGACTGTCTCTTCGCAGTATTTT.

The chain uses TRBV28 and TRBJ1-1, with D unresolved. This CDR3 is built from 11 residues. Germline lookup yields CDR1 MDHEN and CDR2 SYDVKM. Trimming pared 4 bases from V and 10 bases from J, leaving 10 bases between. Here the CDR3 DNA reads TGTGCCAGCAGTTCAGGCACGAGAGCTTTCTTT. Amino acids: CASSSGTRAFF.

This chain uses TRBV6-1 with TRBJ1-5, with unresolved D. The germline V and J ends were trimmed by 1 base and 4 bases, with 17 bases remaining between them. The germline V gene has CDR1 MNHNS and CDR2 SASEGT. The length of the CDR3 is 17 residues. The CDR3 is CASSEEYLGYLNQPQHF. The CDR3 nucleotides read TGTGCCAGCAGTGAAGAATATCTCGGTTACCTAAATCAGCCCCAGCATTTT.

The chain combines TRBV5-8 with TRBJ1-5, with a possible D match to TRBD1 (6 bases). The CDR3 has 16 residues. The germline CDR1 and CDR2 sequences are SGHTS and YDEGEE. Trimming stripped 1 base from V and 4 bases from J, with 15 bases between. The CDR3: CASSLRASGVNQPQHF. The CDR3, as DNA: TGTGCCAGCAGCTTGCGGGCCTCAGGGGTAAATCAGCCCCAGCATTTT.

This clone has only one observation. This sequence joins TRBV7-2 and TRBJ2-1; no clear D gene. This CDR3 has 17 residues. The V and J ends lost 3 bases and 2 bases respectively, with 17 bases between them. The germline V gene has CDR1 SGHTA and CDR2 FQGNSA. CDR3 sequence: CASSLENPALTYNEQFF. As DNA, the CDR3 is TGTGCCAGCAGCTTGGAGAACCCGGCCCTTACCTACAATGAGCAGTTCTTC.

At least ten counts were recorded for this clone. The chain links TRBV27 to TRBJ2-7; possible D gene TRBD2, 6 bases. CDR3 length equals 16 residues. Germline CDR1 MNHEY, CDR2 SMNVEV (reference sequence). V shed 5 bases and J shed 4 bases, with 21 bases lying between them. The CDR3 spells CASSALKGTEGYEQYF. The DNA of the CDR3 is TGTGCCAGCAGTGCACTCAAGGGGACGGAGGGGTACGAGCAGTACTTC.

This clone was found a few times. The chain is built from TRBV4-2 and TRBJ1-2; perhaps TRBD1 as D (5 bases). This CDR3 comprises 16 residues. V lost 0 bases and J lost 4, with 15 bases in between. Germline V gives CDR1 LGHNA, CDR2 YNFKEQ. The CDR3 DNA sequence: TGTGCCAGCAGCCAAGATCGGGGAGGGGTCGGCTATGGCTACACCTTC. Its protein product is CASSQDRGGVGYGYTF.

The chain joins TRBV11-2 to TRBJ2-5; maybe TRBD2 (5 bases). CDR3 length equals 17 residues. Germline assignment: CDR1 SGHAT and CDR2 FQNNGV. V lost 0 bases and J 5 bases, leaving 19 bases between the germline ends. CDR3 coding DNA: TGTGCCAGCAGCTTAGATGGTGCGGGCCTCTTGAGGGAGACCCAGTACTTC. Encoded protein: CASSLDGAGLLRETQYF.

V is TRBV2 and J is TRBJ1-1, with D uncertain. The CDR3 extends over 11 amino acids. Germline V lookup: CDR1 SNHLY, CDR2 FYNNEI. This CDR3 reads CGARQATEAFF. CDR3 coding DNA: TGTGGGGCACGCCAGGCCACTGAAGCTTTCTTT.

The chain has TRBV5-1 and TRBJ1-1, with D perhaps matching TRBD1 (5 bases). CDR1 is SGHRS and CDR2 is YFSETQ in the germline V gene. The CDR3 has 14 amino acids. Trimming cost V 6 bases and J 4 bases, with 16 bases left between them. The CDR3 protein is CASNREAGPTEAFF. The CDR3 region has the DNA TGCGCCAGCAACAGAGAGGCAGGGCCCACTGAAGCTTTCTTT. The full variable domain, its missing parts supplied by reference TRBV5-1 and TRBJ1-1, is KAGVTQTPRYLIKTRGQQVTLSCSPISGHRSVSWYQQTPGQGLQFLFEYFSETQRNKGNFPGRFSGRQFSNSRSEMNVSTLELGDSALYLCASNREAGPTEAFFGQGTRLTVV.

The V call is TRBV29-1, the J call TRBJ2-1; 14 nucleotides match TRBD2. The germline V gene encodes CDR1 SQVTM and CDR2 ANQGSEA. The CDR3 is 17 residues long. The J segment lost 7 bases and the V segment lost 0 bases, leaving 8 bases of the junction unmatched. DNA for the CDR3: TGCAGCGTTGAAGATGGGACTAGCGGGAGTTTATGGAATGAGCAGTTCTTC. This sequence encodes CSVEDGTSGSLWNEQFF.